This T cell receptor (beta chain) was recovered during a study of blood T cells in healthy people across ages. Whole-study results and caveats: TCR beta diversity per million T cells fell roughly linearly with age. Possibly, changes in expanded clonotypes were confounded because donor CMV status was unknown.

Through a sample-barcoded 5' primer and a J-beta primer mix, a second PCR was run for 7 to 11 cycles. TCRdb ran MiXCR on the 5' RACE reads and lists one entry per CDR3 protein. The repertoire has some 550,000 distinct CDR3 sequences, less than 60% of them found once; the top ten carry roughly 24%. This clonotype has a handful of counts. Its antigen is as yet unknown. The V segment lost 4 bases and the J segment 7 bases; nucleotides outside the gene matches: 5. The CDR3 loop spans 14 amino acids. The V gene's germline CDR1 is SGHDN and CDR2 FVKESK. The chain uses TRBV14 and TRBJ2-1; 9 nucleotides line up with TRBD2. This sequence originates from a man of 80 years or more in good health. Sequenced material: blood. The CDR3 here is CASSPLTSGNEQFF. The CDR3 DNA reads TGTGCCAGCAGCCCCCTGACTAGCGGAAATGAGCAGTTCTTC.